Listed here is a single T cell receptor (beta chain). The target of this receptor is not known. Base qualities are missing; no much larger clone stands one base away. These data originate in a study of cytomegalovirus exposure and HLA in healthy donors (dated by TCRdb to 2017 to 2019). About the full investigation: An earlier analysis of 587 of the donors reported about 260 Gb of sequence data and 95 million to 130 million unique TCR beta sequences obtained from roughly 180 million T cells. An earlier analysis of 587 of the donors used high-throughput TCR beta sequencing to judge whether each TCR beta V gene segment behaved as functional or pseudogenic. Of the 398 genotyped donors, approximately 83% fell in the genetic ancestry cluster associated with self-reported Caucasian donors. A later analysis re-examined previously published TCR beta repertoires from more than 600 donors and added high-resolution HLA genotyping to investigate patterns of TCR occurrence. HLA typing included class I and class II loci at four-digit resolution. All discovery cohort repertoires had been generated on a single sequencing platform. The study combined high-throughput TCR immunosequencing, statistical association of individual TCRs with disease status, and machine learning to predict cytomegalovirus infection status. A later genetic analysis took genome-wide SNP genotypes for about three fifths of the roughly 670 donors and used that subset as a discovery cohort. Donor age, sex, ethnicity and CMV serostatus were compiled alongside the repertoire data. An early release covering some 640 HLA-typed donors comprised roughly 300 gigabases of sequencing data and 85 million to 100 million unique TCR sequences. Across 300 to 500 genotyped donors of the cohort, an average of about 220,000 unique TCR beta nucleotide sequences per donor were sequenced, and around 19% of those sequences were non-productive. In addition to the first cohort of roughly 700 subjects, a separate validation cohort of some 120 different subjects was used. Four to six DR-DQ haplotypes were handled as single units for association and clustering, since linkage in the cohort was strong. Typing coverage varied by locus: roughly 629-640 donors for A, B, C, DRB1 and DQB1; roughly 520 for DQA1; around 570 for DPA1; approximately 490 for DPB1. In the later analysis, no new phenotypic data were used to find candidate immune exposures; instead, reliance was placed on TCR beta sequences and their occurrence across donors. The study aimed to test whether signatures of past pathogen exposure could be identified by cataloging public T cell receptors. The study profiled the T cell repertoires of around 700 subjects by immunosequencing and related them to cytomegalovirus serostatus.

General study outcomes and caveats: About 15 rarely observed V segments, including chromosome 9 orphons, were excluded from the earlier analysis of approximately 600 of the donors because counts were too low. According to a later analysis, TCR association rates differed among HLA loci, with DRB1 alleles showing the most associated TCRs and HLA-C alleles showing the fewest. According to a later genetic analysis, donors in an Asian-associated ancestry cluster had fewer N-insertions in productive TCRs than the approximately 700-donor mean. Because HLA typing was missing for some donors at each locus, association tests included only the typed subset. Compared with equally common non-associated chains, HLA-associated TCR beta chains in a later analysis were more clonally expanded and had lower generation probabilities. A few of the identified cytomegalovirus-associated TCR beta chains were confirmed in vitro to be specific for cytomegalovirus antigens. For the cohort, immune exposure information was limited to CMV serostatus. The study gave a list of under 200 TCR beta chains associated with cytomegalovirus. Correlated functional status among segregating V segments might be attributable to linkage disequilibrium, but an unknown experimental factor could not be ruled out. In an earlier analysis of approximately 590 of the donors, most TCR beta V segments appeared in productive rearrangements about 90% or about 30% of the time, broadly matching IMGT annotations. Most TCR sequences were seen in very few donors, while some public TCRs were found in many individuals. A later analysis reported that several top co-occurrence clusters appeared linked to parvovirus B19, influenza, CMV and Epstein-Barr virus. When HLA alleles, especially DR and DQ, strongly co-occurred, attributing TCR associations to individual alleles was difficult. A later analysis found that most CMV-associated TCR beta chains appeared HLA-restricted, with HLA associations seemingly driven largely by CMV exposure. The sequencing pipeline was judged likely to have produced a cluster of highly shared sequence variants as a technical artifact. In this cohort, only TCR beta chains were sequenced, and detectable features were limited by the absence of alpha or paired-chain data. Presence/absence analyses assumed roughly uniform sequencing depth across donors, an assumption that may not hold. At a false discovery rate of 0.05, a later analysis linked fewer than 20,000 TCR beta sequences to specific HLA alleles. Some IMGT-functional V segments, including TRBV6-2 and TRBV6-3, could not be distinguished by the 87-base-pair reads and were therefore excluded. In both the original and validation cohorts, the classifier was reported to diagnose cytomegalovirus status with high specificity and sensitivity. A further reported finding was that TCR beta sequences accurately predicted the HLA-A and HLA-B alleles for most subjects in the first cohort. It was suggested by the authors that the approach could potentially be generalized to other disease states and immunological phenotypes. In a later genetic analysis, a missense DCLRE1C variant was associated with V-gene and J-gene trimming of TCR beta chains, and the association was replicated in an independent cohort.

Receptor amplification or capture employed the immunoSEQ multiplex PCR assay. A mixture of 60 forward primers for TCR Vbeta segments and 13 reverse primers for TCR Jbeta segments was used in the multiplex PCR. The CDR3 region of rearranged TCR beta genes was amplified from genomic DNA by a multiplex PCR assay. The Illumina HiSeq System was used to sequence the amplified TCR beta libraries as 87-base-pair reads. On the authors' methods: In a later analysis, 70 million to 95 million unique TCR beta chains were counted across the 500 to 850 repertoires, and roughly 11 million of these chains were shared by at least two donors. Raw reads were error-corrected and collapsed into unique sequences with a nearest-neighbor algorithm that merged closely related sequences to remove PCR and sequencing errors. Alignment of CDR3 sequences to IMGT reference sequences was used to assign V, D and J gene segments. For a sequence to be retained, a match of at least six nucleotides was required to both a V gene segment and a J gene segment. A rearrangement counted as productive if the CDR3 had no stop codons and remained in frame with V and J, and every other rearrangement counted as non-productive. Following IMGT convention, CDR3 was defined as the stretch from the second conserved V-encoded cysteine up to the conserved J-encoded phenylalanine. The earlier analysis of 587 of the donors excluded sequences that lacked an unambiguous match to a single V gene segment. An earlier analysis of 500 to 700 of the donors classified V segments as functional when productive rearrangements were above 56.7% and as segregating when the standard deviation between donors was above 5%. A statistical classification framework was developed to diagnose cytomegalovirus status using the catalog of TCR beta chain sequences. In a later analysis, TCR nucleotide sequences were compared against IMGT/GENE-DB human TR gene sequences so that V and J genes could be assigned. A later analysis assigned CDR3 sequences and most-parsimonious VDJ recombination scenarios with the TCRdist pipeline. A later analysis defined each TCR beta chain by its CDR3 amino acid sequence plus V-gene family, and excluded reads lacking a unique V-gene family. As a way to deal with suspected cross-contamination and a sequencing artifact, a later analysis dropped 500 to 700 nucleotide sequences that were highly shared and had low generation probability. In a later analysis, a clonal expansion index for each public chain was calculated from normalized within-repertoire ranks of inferred template counts. Generation probabilities in a later analysis came from a VDJ recombination model fitted to out-of-frame rearrangements, and those results were checked against IGoR. Hypergeometric tests were used in a later analysis to score TCR-TCR, TCR-HLA and TCR-CMV co-occurrence, with a repertoire-size bias correction applied to the TCR pairs. A later analysis estimated false discovery rates by permuting HLA or CMV assignments 20 times. In a later analysis, co-occurring TCRs were grouped with DBSCAN, and TCRdist sequence similarity was added when clustering was performed within HLA-allele-positive subsets. Repertoires with fewer than 30,000 or more than 120,000 public chains were left out of co-occurrence clustering, as were about five repertoires with anomalous nucleotide sharing. TCRdb re-hosts the immuneACCESS table, in-frame sequences only. Its copies lack some clones; in the studies checked, an unresolved V gene accounts for under half of them, and the cause for the rest is not known. D and trimming come from the DNA, and the V and J calls and clone size come from that table. Across this sample there are some 180,000 clones, with around 77% seen only once. The ten largest clones add up to roughly 3% of the sample.

The CDR3 measures 15 amino acids from cysteine to phenylalanine. Only CDR3 DNA is held: 45 bases, read in frame from base 1. V is pared back by 2 bases and J by 4 bases, with 9 bases lying between the germline termini. The germline V gene provides CDR1 MNHEY and CDR2 SVGAGI. The cohort consisted of 666 healthy bone marrow donors. At the time of sampling, every cohort member was nominally healthy, though immune exposures that went unrecorded were likely present. The donor tested CMV seronegative, placing the donor among the 352 seronegative members of the cohort. Every donor gave a peripheral blood sample, and the peripheral blood mononuclear cells from that sample were used for TCR beta sequencing. Genomic DNA extraction from the blood cell samples was performed with the Qiagen DNeasy Blood Extraction Kit.

Sequencing was carried out using PBMCs. The chain employs TRBV6-5 and TRBJ2-6; the D gene is perhaps TRBD1, from 6 matching bases. This TCR was recovered from a woman aged 25 to 39 in good health and CMV-seronegative. The CDR3 in this case is CASSYERGGANVLTF. The bases are TGTGCCAGCAGTTACGAGAGGGGGGGGGCCAACGTCCTGACTTTC.